The clone carrying this T cell receptor beta chain came up a few times. This specimen comes from a study of radiation and T cells in renal cell carcinoma. The CDR3 has 13 amino acids. Looked up from germline, CDR1 is KGHSH and CDR2 is LQKENI. Trimming took off 4 bases at V and 4 bases at J, with 10 bases between the two ends. Repertoires were generated with immunoSEQ multiplex PCR, while TCRdb's copy carries only in-frame clones and drops some. Of about 130,000 clones in the sample, nearly 90% were seen once. Time point denoted: baseline pretreatment blood. Treatment defined: 15 Gy SBRT to primary tumor, nephrectomy 4 weeks later.

The chain is built from TRBV18 and TRBJ1-1; D unresolved. The sample was blood, taken from a patient whose treatment included radiotherapy and nephrectomy. This sequence originates from a woman in her forties or fifties with renal cell carcinoma. The DNA for the CDR3 is TGTGCCAGCTCACTCACCACGAGCACTGAAGCTTTCTTT. Amino acids: CASSLTTSTEAFF.